The rows below give T cell receptor beta chains drawn from one sample of a study of blood T cells in healthy people across ages. MiXCR was run by TCRdb on the 5' RACE reads, yielding one entry per CDR3 protein. The table includes over a million distinct CDR3 sequences, around 39% detected once. Sequencing was carried out using blood. All receptors derive from a woman between 18 and 29 years old in good health. Each CDR3 is given with its conserved first and last residue. Fields, in order: V gene, J gene, CDR3 protein.

TRBV9,TRBJ2-3,CASSVERGGRTDTQYF
TRBV6-5,TRBJ1-2,CASSYGGGARGYTF
TRBV12-3/TRBV12-4,TRBJ1-2,CASTKTGSFYGYTF
TRBV11-2,TRBJ1-5,CASSSGVNQPQHF
TRBV20-1,TRBJ2-3,CSAWLPDTQYF
TRBV6-5,TRBJ1-1,CANSLGTEAFF
TRBV20-1,TRBJ2-7,CSGTLYEQYF
TRBV7-2,TRBJ2-7,CASSLGSDSHYEQYF
TRBV2,TRBJ2-5,CASSDTGAQETQYF
TRBV7-2,TRBJ2-7,CTSSLGAPGEFSYEQYF
TRBV7-9,TRBJ2-1,CASSSEVRSYNEQFF
TRBV3-1,TRBJ1-2,CASSQGPHYGYTF
TRBV6-5,TRBJ2-3,CAGSYMGGGTDTQYF
TRBV5-1,TRBJ2-3,CASSLPPDGATDTQYF
TRBV6-1,TRBJ2-7,CASLVKGEPQYF
TRBV5-1,TRBJ2-1,CASSLARQGASYNEQFF
TRBV10-3,TRBJ1-1,CASEGQPNTEAFF
TRBV6-5,TRBJ2-3,CASSYAGLAGGLNTDTQYF
TRBV27,TRBJ1-1,CASSLSGQRNTEAFF
TRBV29-1,TRBJ2-7,CSVEQGAPSYEQYF
TRBV4-1,TRBJ1-6,CASSHQGSPLHF
TRBV6-5,TRBJ2-3,CASSRLLAGGGDTQYF